This T cell receptor beta chain was observed in a study of blood T cell repertoires in COVID-19. The CDR3 has 14 amino acids. Germline-derived CDR1 and CDR2 are SGDLS and YYNGEE. The ends were cut back, 0 bases at V and 5 bases at J, with 11 bases in the middle. Which cohort a participant joined came from the clinical history participants gave. Someone with COVID-19 had been met by exposed participants within 2 weeks before study entry. Authors' methods: For nucleated cells, counts were estimated from reference gene primer amplification. Sequencing used immunoSEQ multiplex PCR; TCRdb keeps in-frame clones, though not all of them. V and J calls plus clone size are reproduced from that table; the DNA served to infer D and trimming. Of hundreds of thousands of clones listed, around 82% were seen once; the top ten hold approximately 4%.

The material sequenced was PBMCs or T cells enriched from blood (not recorded which). V gene TRBV9 combines with J gene TRBJ1-1; TRBD1 is a possible D gene (6 bases). The sequence was collected from a woman between 35 and 50 years old who had been exposed to COVID-19. The CDR3 DNA follows: TGTGCCAGCAGCGTAGCAGGGGTCGGAACTGAAGCTTTCTTT. Amino acids: CASSVAGVGTEAFF.